The source of this T cell receptor (beta chain) is a study of Graves' ophthalmopathy and Graves' hyperthyroidism. Study findings and constraints: The model reached roughly 71% sensitivity and roughly 72% specificity for predicting ophthalmopathy progression.

As diagnostic evidence, clinical symptoms, serum thyroxine, TRAb, thyroid ultrasound and orbital computed tomography were relied upon. Remarks on this clonotype: Its specificity is unknown. A junction boundary mismatches the germline segment, possibly from a read error.

For repertoire sequencing, the TCR beta CDR3 regions were amplified from RNA transcripts. After a first-round RT-PCR with HTBI primers, a second-round multiplex PCR was run. TCRdb reanalysed the multiplex PCR reads using MiXCR and keeps one entry per CDR3 protein. The table includes over 450,000 distinct CDR3 sequences, under 15% detected once. The sample comprised blood. The clonotype was recovered from a woman younger than 45 with Graves' ophthalmopathy.

CDR3 nucleotides: TGCAGTGCTAGAGATTTACGGGGCGTGGAAGCCAAAAACATTAAGTACTTC. The encoded protein is CSARDLRGVEAKNIKYF. The chain combines TRBV20-1 with TRBJ2-4, with D perhaps being TRBD1 or TRBD2 (5 bases each). The CDR3 runs to 17 residues. Germline CDR1 is DFQATT and CDR2 is SNEGSKA (reference sequence).